The 19 T cell receptor beta chains listed next were all sequenced from one sample in a study of blood T cell repertoires in COVID-19. The protocol was immunoSEQ multiplex PCR, while the TCRdb copy is restricted to in-frame clones and leaves out a portion. This sample carries about 230,000 clones, roughly 76% of them seen once, and the ten largest clones take around 7.2%. Sequenced material: peripheral blood. These receptors all come from a woman of 80 years or more with COVID-19, enrolled during active disease.

The chain carries TRBV29-1 and TRBJ1-2; D is possibly TRBD1 (5 bases). This CDR3 is built from 12 residues. V was trimmed by 5 bases and J by 4 bases, leaving 11 bases between them. The germline CDR1 and CDR2 sequences are SQVTM and ANQGSEA. The CDR3 loop is CSVFQGSYGYTF. The CDR3 region has the DNA TGCAGCGTTTTTCAGGGATCCTATGGCTACACCTTC. Supplemented by reference TRBV29-1 and TRBJ1-2, the full variable domain reads SAVISQKPSRDICQRGTSLTIQCQVDSQVTMMFWYRQQPGQSLTLIATANQGSEATYESGFVIDKFPISRPNLTFSTLTVSNMSPEDSSIYLCSVFQGSYGYTFGSGTRLTVV.

The chain has TRBV6-5 and TRBJ1-1; 7 bases map to TRBD1. CDR1 and CDR2 (germline): MNHEY, SVGAGI. J lost 1 base, V lost 8 bases, and 7 bases had no gene match. The CDR3 runs to 14 residues. CDR3 in amino acids: CASRQGGPNTEAFF. The CDR3 nucleotides are TGTGCCAGCCGCCAGGGGGGTCCGAACACTGAAGCTTTCTTT.

This chain joins TRBV18 and TRBJ1-3; weak D call: TRBD1 (5 bases). The CDR3 spans 15 residues. Trimming took 1 base from V and 2 from J, leaving 9 bases between them. From germline, CDR1 is KGHSH and CDR2 LQKENI. CDR3 region: CASSPLEGAGNTIYF. The DNA of the CDR3 is TGTGCCAGCTCACCACTCGAAGGGGCTGGAAACACCATATATTTT.

The chain combines TRBV29-1 with TRBJ1-1; D gene uncertain. Trimming removed 4 bases from V and 6 bases from J, with 6 bases in between. CDR1 SQVTM and CDR2 ANQGSEA come from the germline V gene. This CDR3 region has 10 residues. CDR3 sequence: CSVVTAEAFF. In DNA, the CDR3 is TGCAGCGTTGTTACGGCTGAAGCTTTCTTT.

DNA of the CDR3: TGTGCCAGCTCACCACCGGCAGCGATCGTCTACAATGAGCAGTTCTTC. It codes for CASSPPAAIVYNEQFF. The chain has TRBV18 and TRBJ2-1; D unresolved. Trimming removed 0 bases at V and 3 bases at J, with 12 bases between. CDR1 and CDR2 (germline): KGHSH, LQKENI. The CDR3 consists of 16 residues. The full variable domain, in which reference TRBV18 and TRBJ2-1 provide the parts outside the CDR3, is NAGVMQNPRHLVRRRGQEARLRCSPMKGHSHVYWYRQLPEEGLKFMVYLQKENIIDESGMPKERFSAEFPKEGPSILRIQQVVRGDSAAYFCASSPPAAIVYNEQFFGPGTRLTVL.

V usage is TRBV28 and J usage is TRBJ2-5, with D possibly TRBD1 on 6 matching bases. Trimming stripped 6 bases from V and 7 bases from J, with 18 bases between. Germline CDR1 MDHEN, CDR2 SYDVKM. The CDR3 is 14 amino acids. The CDR3 DNA follows: TGTGCCAGCAGGGAAGGACAGCCTGGGGTGACCCAGTACTTC. It yields the protein CASREGQPGVTQYF.

This chain joins TRBV2 and TRBJ2-2, with 9 positions matching TRBD1. Germline loops: CDR1 SNHLY, CDR2 FYNNEI. The CDR3 runs 13 residues. Trimming took 6 bases from V and 8 from J; bases not matched to a gene: 4. The CDR3 bases are TGTGCCAGCAGCGGACAGGGGTTGGGGGAGCTGTTTTTT. It encodes CASSGQGLGELFF.

The chain uses TRBV7-8 and TRBJ1-2; TRBD1 might be the D (5 bases). Looked up from germline, CDR1 is SGHVS and CDR2 is FQNEAQ. This CDR3 spans 15 amino acids. Trimming pared 0 bases from V and 5 bases from J, leaving 13 bases between. This CDR3 is CASSLASGRGYGYTF. The CDR3, as DNA: TGTGCCAGCAGCTTAGCGTCAGGGCGGGGGTATGGCTACACCTTC.

CDR3 region: CASMALQGRTEAFF. In DNA form, the CDR3 reads TGCGCCAGCATGGCGTTACAGGGACGCACTGAAGCTTTCTTT. The gene calls are TRBV10-2 and TRBJ1-1; weak D call: TRBD1 (6 bases). Germline values: CDR1 WSHSY, CDR2 SAAADI. Trimming took 7 bases from V and 4 from J, leaving 16 bases between them. The CDR3 loop spans 14 amino acids.

The V call is TRBV3-1 (or the pseudogene TRBV3-2), the J call TRBJ1-1; D unresolved. The CDR3 length is 14 residues. V was trimmed by 4 bases and J by 0 bases, leaving 9 bases between them. The germline V gene encodes CDR1 LGHDT and CDR2 YNNKEL (reference sequence). CDR3 region: CASSRGGMNTEAFF. The CDR3 nucleotides are TGTGCCAGCAGCCGTGGAGGGATGAACACTGAAGCTTTCTTT.

This chain uses TRBV7-2 with TRBJ2-3; D ambiguous. The CDR3 is 12 residues long. The ends were cut back, 3 bases at V and 6 bases at J, with 7 bases in the middle. From germline, CDR1 is SGHTA and CDR2 FQGNSA. Here the CDR3 reads CASSFGLDTQYF. CDR3 sequence (DNA): TGTGCCAGCAGCTTCGGGTTGGATACGCAGTATTTT.

This clone was seen only a few times. The CDR3 sequence: CASSGRDINQPQHF. CDR3 coding DNA: TGTGCCAGCAGTGGCCGGGATATCAATCAGCCCCAGCATTTT. This chain connects TRBV6-2 or TRBV6-3 to TRBJ1-5; D not certain. There are 14 residues in the CDR3. Germline CDR1 MNHEY, CDR2 SVGEGT. V lost 5 bases, J lost 3 bases, and 11 bases lay in between.

The V gene is TRBV3-1 (or the pseudogene TRBV3-2), the J gene TRBJ1-4; 10 nucleotides align to TRBD1. Germline V lookup: CDR1 LGHDT, CDR2 YNNKEL (reference sequence). V shed 4 bases, J shed 7 bases, and the junction held 6 bases outside the gene matches. CDR3 length: 15 amino acids. The CDR3 sequence is CASSPRGTGVEKLFF. CDR3 coding DNA: TGTGCCAGCAGCCCAAGAGGGACAGGGGTTGAAAAACTGTTTTTT.

A few counts support this clone. The CDR3 spells CASSDYDRGDQPQHF. For the CDR3, the DNA is TGTGCCAGCAGCGATTACGACAGGGGGGATCAGCCCCAGCATTTT. V usage is TRBV6-5 and J usage is TRBJ1-5, with 9 bases aligning to TRBD1. Looked up from germline, CDR1 is MNHEY and CDR2 is SVGAGI. The CDR3 is 15 residues long. The ends lost 6 bases at V and 5 bases at J; junction bases unmatched: 8.

Notes on this clone: The same CDR3 can be traced to other DNA sequences in this sample. CDR3 protein: CASSLYSNTEAFF. The CDR3 DNA reads as TGTGCCAGCAGCTTATACTCGAACACTGAAGCTTTCTTT. The chain combines TRBV7-3 with TRBJ1-1, with D unresolved. Germline loops: CDR1 SGHTA, CDR2 FQGTGA. V was shortened by 2 bases and J by 1 base, with 5 bases between the two germline ends. The CDR3 is 13 amino acids.

The CDR3 sequence: CASSLSGRVRGYTF. The CDR3 DNA is TGTGCCAGCAGCTTATCAGGGAGGGTGCGTGGCTACACCTTC. This chain uses TRBV7-2 with TRBJ1-2; D might be TRBD1 (5 bases). This CDR3 is 14 amino acids long. Germline V gene sequence: CDR1 SGHTA, CDR2 FQGNSA. V was pared by 2 bases and J by 7 bases, with 14 bases between.

This sequence joins TRBV18 and TRBJ1-3; no reliable D call. Germline-derived CDR1 and CDR2 are KGHSH and LQKENI. The germline V and J ends were trimmed by 4 bases and 0 bases, with 19 bases remaining between them. This CDR3 contains 18 residues. CDR3 coding DNA: TGTGCCAGCTCACGCCGGGGTCCACAAGACTCCTCTGGAAACACCATATATTTT. As protein: CASSRRGPQDSSGNTIYF.

The chain joins TRBV27 to TRBJ1-2; D uncertain. V lost 5 bases and J lost 0, with 10 bases in between. Per the germline V gene, CDR1 is MNHEY and CDR2 is SMNVEV (reference sequence). The CDR3 has 14 amino acids. CDR3 sequence (DNA): TGTGCCAGCAGTCGACACTTATCTAACTATGGCTACACCTTC. The encoded protein is CASSRHLSNYGYTF.

The genes are TRBV7-2 and TRBJ2-7; 10 nucleotides align to TRBD1. CDR3 length equals 15 residues. J lost 6 bases, V lost 1 base, and 6 bases had no gene match. Germline V gene lookup returns CDR1 SGHTA and CDR2 FQGNSA. The CDR3 loop is CASSLVGTGASEQYF. The CDR3 coding sequence is TGTGCCAGCAGCTTAGTTGGGACAGGGGCAAGCGAGCAGTACTTC.